Following are 8 T cell receptor delta chains from one sample sequenced in a study of gamma-delta T cells after stem cell transplantation. TCRdb fed the RT-PCR reads into CATT to redo clone calling. Among 1,300 to 1,500 delta-chain clones listed, under 15% were seen once. Sequenced sample: gamma-delta T cells. Source of these receptors: a human donor. It is not recorded whose cells these are; they may come from a transplant donor.

This clone is classed as large. The sample holds other DNA sequences that translate to the same CDR3. This sequence joins TRDV2 and TRDJ1; 8 bases line up with TRDD3. The CDR3 extends over 16 amino acids. V gave up 0 bases and J gave up 3 bases; unmatched junction bases: 8. CDR1 and CDR2 (germline): GEAIGNYY, EKD. DNA for the CDR3: TGTGCCTGTGACACCGTTTCTCGGGATACGCCCGATAAACTCATCTTT. As protein: CACDTVSRDTPDKLIF.

This clone was seen a handful of times. The rearrangement links TRDV2 to TRDJ1; D ambiguous. CDR1 and CDR2 from the germline V gene are GEAIGNYY and EKD. This CDR3 has 13 amino acids. Trimming took 5 bases from V and 5 from J, leaving 14 bases between them. For the CDR3, the DNA is TGTGCCTGTGGCGCCCTTACCACTGATAAACTCATCTTT. This gives the protein CACGALTTDKLIF.

On this clone: This likely stems from a read error, as it lies one base from a far larger clone. The same CDR3 also results from other DNA sequences found in this sample. This chain joins TRDV2 and TRDJ3; possible D gene TRDD3, 6 bases. V dropped 0 bases and J dropped 0 bases, with 17 bases sitting between them. CDR1 and CDR2 from the germline V gene are GEAIGNYY and EKD. This CDR3 is built from 20 residues. The CDR3 bases are TGTGCCTGTGACACCGGTCCCTGGGGATTGAGCTCCTGGGACACCCGACAGATGTTTTTC. Translating it yields CACDTGPWGLSSWDTRQMFF.

This clone has just a few counts. It differs at one base from a far larger clone, so likely a read error. Different DNA sequences within this sample yield the same CDR3. The genes are TRDV1 and TRDJ1, with D perhaps TRDD2 or TRDD3 (8 bases each). CDR1 TSWWSYY and CDR2 QGS come from the germline V gene. The CDR3 is made up of 25 amino acids. Trimming took 4 bases from V and 0 from J, leaving 42 bases between them. The CDR3 region has the DNA TGTGCTCTTGGGGCCCATCTTCCTACGGCGAAAATATTACTGGGGGCCCGGGCAGACACCGATAAACTCATCTTT. Amino acids: CALGAHLPTAKILLGARADTDKLIF.

For this clone: TCRdb shows a much larger clone's protein in place of this DNA's translation, and the two differ at residue 9, likely through a read error; the protein shown is translated from the DNA. Different DNA sequences within this sample yield the same CDR3. V is TRDV1 and J is TRDJ1; TRDD3 might be the D (5 bases). The V end was cut by 3 bases, the J end by 0 bases, with 17 bases between. This CDR3 comprises 17 residues. The germline CDR1 and CDR2 sequences are TSWWSYY and QGS. For the CDR3, the DNA is TGTGCTCTTGGGGATCCATACGGGAGTCAGTACACCGATAAACTCATCTTT. This sequence encodes CALGDPYGSQYTDKLIF.

Notes on this clone: TCRdb's entry gives the protein of a much larger clone, which mismatches this DNA's translation at residue 11, likely from a read error; the protein reported here is translated from the DNA. This chain links TRDV2 with TRDJ1; 13 bases are shared with TRDD3. Germline CDR1 GEAIGNYY, CDR2 EKD. J gave up 0 bases and V 2 bases, and 5 bases lay outside the gene matches. This CDR3 region has 17 residues. CDR3 sequence: CACDSLLGDTYTDKLIF. CDR3 sequence (DNA): TGTGCCTGTGACAGCCTACTGGGGGATACGTACACCGATAAACTCATCTTT.

This clone was counted only a few times. The chain uses TRDV2 and TRDJ1; TRDD3 matches 10 bases. The germline V gene encodes CDR1 GEAIGNYY and CDR2 EKD. This CDR3 has 19 amino acids. Germline trimming cut 0 bases from V and 0 bases from J; bases unmatched to any gene: 12. CDR3 amino acids: CACDTGPPWGIPYTDKLIF. The CDR3 DNA sequence: TGTGCCTGTGACACCGGCCCCCCTTGGGGGATACCGTACACCGATAAACTCATCTTT.

In its sample, this clone was seen a few times. This chain uses TRDV2 with TRDJ4; D not certain. Germline V gene sequence: CDR1 GEAIGNYY, CDR2 EKD. V lost 2 bases, J lost 0 bases, and 15 bases lay in between. CDR3 length: 15 amino acids. CDR3 DNA: TGTGCCTGTGACAAAGTCGATCCACAGGCCAGACCCCTGATCTTT. This translates into CACDKVDPQARPLIF.